This T cell receptor beta chain originates from a study of blood T cell repertoires in COVID-19. Study-wide background: COVID-19 samples, acute and convalescent, were from the United States, Italy and Spain. T cells, B-cell-depleted T cells, or PBMCs supplied cDNA or gDNA.

In the source study's methods: Amplification with reference gene primers provided the estimates of nucleated cell counts. The table came from immunoSEQ multiplex PCR; TCRdb's copy has only in-frame clones and leaves some out. The DNA was the basis for D and trimming; V, J and clone size are from that table. Of 270,000 or so clones in the sample, more than 65% were seen once. Sequenced sample: peripheral blood. The TCR sequence derives from a woman aged 18-35 years with acute or convalescent COVID-19.

The CDR3 sequence is CASSLSLLDRNTEAFF. CDR3 nucleotide sequence: TGCGCCAGCAGCTTGAGCCTTTTGGACAGGAACACTGAAGCTTTCTTT. The chain links TRBV5-1 to TRBJ1-1, with a weak D call TRBD1 (6 bases). The germline V gene has CDR1 SGHRS and CDR2 YFSETQ. Between the trimmed V and J ends, which lost 1 base and 1 base, there was a span of 14 bases. This CDR3 is built from 16 residues.